The T cell receptor beta chain under discussion was sequenced for a study of blood T cell repertoires in COVID-19. Trimming pared 2 bases from V and 2 bases from J, leaving 11 bases between. The CDR3 length is 15 residues. Germline V gene sequence: CDR1 MNHNS, CDR2 SASEGT. Participants came from some 26 US areas, aged about 18 to 89 years. Assignments of participants to cohorts depended upon their own reported clinical history. This table comes from immunoSEQ multiplex PCR, and its TCRdb copy is limited to in-frame clones, with some not included. Of approximately 150,000 clones detected, approximately 84% appear once; the ten largest clones hold about 5.3%.

The TCR was taken from a woman in her thirties or forties with acute COVID-19. This chain joins TRBV6-1 and TRBJ2-3, with D tentatively TRBD2 (5 bases). The sequenced material came from PBMCs or T cells enriched from blood (not recorded which). The CDR3 sequence is CASSELRGATDTQYF. The CDR3, as DNA: TGTGCCAGCAGTGAACTCCGGGGAGCCACAGATACGCAGTATTTT.